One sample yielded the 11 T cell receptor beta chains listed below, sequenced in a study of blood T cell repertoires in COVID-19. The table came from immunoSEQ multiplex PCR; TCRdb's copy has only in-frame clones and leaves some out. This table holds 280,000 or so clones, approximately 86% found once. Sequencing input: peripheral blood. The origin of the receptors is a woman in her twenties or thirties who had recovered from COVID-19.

The CDR3 DNA reads TGTGCCAGCATCCTGAGGGGGACAGCCTCTTACAATGAGCAGTTCTTC. Translation: CASILRGTASYNEQFF. The chain employs TRBV2 and TRBJ2-1, with 7 positions matching TRBD1. V shed 7 bases and J 4 bases; nucleotides not matched to a gene: 13. Germline lookup yields CDR1 SNHLY and CDR2 FYNNEI. This CDR3 comprises 16 residues.

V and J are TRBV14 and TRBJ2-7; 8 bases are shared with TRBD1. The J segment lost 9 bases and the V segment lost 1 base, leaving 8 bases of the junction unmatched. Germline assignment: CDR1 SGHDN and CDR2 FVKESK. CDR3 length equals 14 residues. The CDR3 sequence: CASSQGTGPRGQYF. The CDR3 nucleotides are TGTGCCAGCAGCCAAGGGACAGGGCCTCGCGGGCAGTACTTC. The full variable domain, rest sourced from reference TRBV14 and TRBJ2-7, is EAGVTQFPSHSVIEKGQTVTLRCDPISGHDNLYWYRRVMGKEIKFLLHFVKESKQDESGMPNNRFLAERTGGTYSTLKVQPAELEDSGVYFCASSQGTGPRGQYFGPGTRLTVT.

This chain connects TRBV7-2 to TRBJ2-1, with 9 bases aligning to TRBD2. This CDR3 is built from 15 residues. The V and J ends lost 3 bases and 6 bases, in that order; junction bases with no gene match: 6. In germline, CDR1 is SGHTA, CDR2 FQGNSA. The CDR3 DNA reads TGTGCCAGCAGCTTCGCGGGAGGGCCGATCAATGAGCAGTTCTTC. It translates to CASSFAGGPINEQFF.

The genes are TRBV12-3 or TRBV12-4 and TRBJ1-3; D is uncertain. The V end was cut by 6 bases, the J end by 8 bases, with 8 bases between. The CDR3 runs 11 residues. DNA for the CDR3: TGTGCCAGCAGCAGCGGGGACACCATATATTTT. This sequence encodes CASSSGDTIYF.

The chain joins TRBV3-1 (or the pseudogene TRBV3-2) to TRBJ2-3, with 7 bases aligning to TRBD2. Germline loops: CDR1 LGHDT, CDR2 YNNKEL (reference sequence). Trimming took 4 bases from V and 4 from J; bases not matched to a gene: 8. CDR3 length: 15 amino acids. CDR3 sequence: CASSLGTKSSDTQYF. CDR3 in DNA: TGTGCCAGCAGCCTGGGGACTAAATCTTCAGATACGCAGTATTTT.

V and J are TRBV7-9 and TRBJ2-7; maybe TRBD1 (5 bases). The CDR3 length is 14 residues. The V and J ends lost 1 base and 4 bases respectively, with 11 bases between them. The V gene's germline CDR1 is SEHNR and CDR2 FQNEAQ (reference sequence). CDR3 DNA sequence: TGTGCCAGCAGCTTAGTTGGCAGGGATTACGAGCAGTACTTC. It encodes CASSLVGRDYEQYF. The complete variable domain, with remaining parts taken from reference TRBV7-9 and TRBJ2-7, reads DTGVSQNPRHKITKRGQNVTFRCDPISEHNRLYWYRQTLGQGPEFLTYFQNEAQLEKSRLLSDRFSAERPKGSFSTLEIQRTEQGDSAMYLCASSLVGRDYEQYFGPGTRLTVT.

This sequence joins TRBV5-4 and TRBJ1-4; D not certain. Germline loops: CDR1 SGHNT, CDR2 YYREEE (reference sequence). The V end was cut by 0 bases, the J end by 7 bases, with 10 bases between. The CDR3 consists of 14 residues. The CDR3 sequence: CASSLGGGSEKLFF. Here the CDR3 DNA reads TGTGCCAGCAGCTTGGGGGGAGGATCTGAAAAACTGTTTTTT.

CDR3 in DNA: TGTGCCTCAAGGGGACAGAACAATCAGCCCCAGCATTTT. This codes for CASRGQNNQPQHF. The V call is TRBV30, the J call TRBJ1-5; 7 bases are shared with TRBD1. The CDR3 runs 13 residues. Trimming took 7 bases from V and 3 from J; bases not matched to a gene: 6. The germline gives CDR1 GTSNPN, CDR2 SVGIG (reference sequence).

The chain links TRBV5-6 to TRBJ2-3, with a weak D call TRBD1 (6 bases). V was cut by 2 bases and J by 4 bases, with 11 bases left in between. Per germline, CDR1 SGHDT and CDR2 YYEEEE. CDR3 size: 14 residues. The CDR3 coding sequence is TGTGCCAGCAGCTTTGCCGAGGGGGCAGATACGCAGTATTTT. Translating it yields CASSFAEGADTQYF.

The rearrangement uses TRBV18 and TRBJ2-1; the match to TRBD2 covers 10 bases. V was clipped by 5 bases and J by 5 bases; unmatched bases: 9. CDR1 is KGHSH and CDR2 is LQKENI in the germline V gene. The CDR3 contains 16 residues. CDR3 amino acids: CASSRSGRAGNNEQFF. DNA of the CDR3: TGTGCCAGCTCAAGAAGCGGGAGGGCCGGGAACAATGAGCAGTTCTTC.

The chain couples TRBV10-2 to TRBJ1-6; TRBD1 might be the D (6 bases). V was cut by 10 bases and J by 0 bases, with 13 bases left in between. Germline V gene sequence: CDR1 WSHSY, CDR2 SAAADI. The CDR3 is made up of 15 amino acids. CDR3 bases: TGCGCCACTCGGGACACGAGCTCCTATAATTCACCCCTCCACTTT. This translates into CATRDTSSYNSPLHF.